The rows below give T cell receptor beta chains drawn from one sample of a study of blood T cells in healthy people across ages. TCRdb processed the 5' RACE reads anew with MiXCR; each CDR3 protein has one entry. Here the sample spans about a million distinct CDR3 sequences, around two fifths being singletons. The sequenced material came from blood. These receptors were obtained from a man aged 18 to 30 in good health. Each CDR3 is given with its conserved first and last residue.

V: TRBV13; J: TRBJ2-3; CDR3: CASSFGLGSDTQYF
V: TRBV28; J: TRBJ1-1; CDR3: CASSQQAMNTEAFF
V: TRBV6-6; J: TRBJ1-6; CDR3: CASSYSLLYDSPLHF
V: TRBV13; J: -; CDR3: CASSHGLAGGKNIQYF
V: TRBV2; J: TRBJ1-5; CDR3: CASQVDSNQPQHF
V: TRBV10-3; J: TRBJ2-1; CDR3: CAIGPSGGAYEQFF
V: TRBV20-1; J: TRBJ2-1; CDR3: CSVSRDSYNEQFF
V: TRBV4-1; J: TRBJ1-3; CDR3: CASSQDQGYGNTIYF
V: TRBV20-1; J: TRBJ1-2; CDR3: CSAKNQGQGAGGYTF
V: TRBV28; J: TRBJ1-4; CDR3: CASRASANEKLFF
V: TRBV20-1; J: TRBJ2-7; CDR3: CSAEASGNEQYF
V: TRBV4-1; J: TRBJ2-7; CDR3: CASSQGPQGGFGLNEQYF
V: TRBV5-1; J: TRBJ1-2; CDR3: CASSLGSGSYGYTF
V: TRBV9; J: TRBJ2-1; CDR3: CASSQQGLTSYNEQFF
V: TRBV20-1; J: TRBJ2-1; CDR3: CSARGLAESSYNEQFF
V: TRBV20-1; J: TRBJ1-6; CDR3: CSANSDRDYSPLHF
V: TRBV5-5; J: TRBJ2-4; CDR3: CASSRGEVKNIQYF
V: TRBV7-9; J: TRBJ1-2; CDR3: CASSWQGNYGYTF
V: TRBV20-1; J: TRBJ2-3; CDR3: CSARGGLAGGQGTDTQYF
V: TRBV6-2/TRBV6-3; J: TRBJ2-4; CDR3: CASTHGVGQLAKNIQYF
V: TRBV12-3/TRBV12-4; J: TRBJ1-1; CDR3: CASSLYSGGTEAFF
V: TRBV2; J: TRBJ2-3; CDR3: CASSPGTGSTDTQYF
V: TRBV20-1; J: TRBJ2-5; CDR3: CSARSGEGASETQYF
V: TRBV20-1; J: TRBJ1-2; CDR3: CSARAPGHHYGYTF
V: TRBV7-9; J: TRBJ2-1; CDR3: CASSSQHSHNEQFF
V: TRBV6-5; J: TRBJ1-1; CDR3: CASSWNQGRGTEAFF
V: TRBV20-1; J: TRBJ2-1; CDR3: CSARVIRGDPYNEQFF
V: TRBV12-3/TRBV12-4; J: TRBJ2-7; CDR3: CASGRGFIYEQYF
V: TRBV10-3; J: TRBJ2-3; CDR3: CALSSGGTDTQYF
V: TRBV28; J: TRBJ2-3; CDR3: CASPPTGASTDTQYF
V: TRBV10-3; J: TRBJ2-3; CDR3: CAISRGMDTDTQYF
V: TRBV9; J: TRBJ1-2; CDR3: CASSASQDDYGYTF
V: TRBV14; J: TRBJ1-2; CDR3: CASSLTGGGYDGYTF
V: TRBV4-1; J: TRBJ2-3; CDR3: CASIRGGTSVTTDTQYF
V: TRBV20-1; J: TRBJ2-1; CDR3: CSAAGDSCNEQFF
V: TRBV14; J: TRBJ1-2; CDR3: CASSQTAIPLKGYTF
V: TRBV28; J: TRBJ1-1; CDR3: CASSPQIRVTEAFF
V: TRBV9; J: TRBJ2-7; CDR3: CASSVGGGRSYEQYF
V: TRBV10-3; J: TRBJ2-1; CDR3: CAISESRTINEQFF
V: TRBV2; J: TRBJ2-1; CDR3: CASRAPGLVLNEQFF
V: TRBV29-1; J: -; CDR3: CSVTYIGGKTYNEQYF
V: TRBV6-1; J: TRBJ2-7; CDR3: CASSARQGRTYEQYF